Listed below are T cell receptor beta chains from one sample, sequenced in a study of blood T cell repertoires in COVID-19. Assay: immunoSEQ multiplex PCR; the TCRdb copy retains only in-frame clones and omits some. The repertoire holds approximately 100,000 clones, with around 79% as singletons. What was sequenced was peripheral blood. All receptors derive from a man between 65 and 80 years old with active or convalescent COVID-19. Both conserved end residues are part of each CDR3. Each record gives: D gene, V gene, clone size, J gene, CDR3 DNA, CDR3 protein. The D gene is left open where the match is weak. Rows may omit the clone size; those that give it use once, few, many or a size class.

NA	TRBV4-1	NA	TRBJ2-2	TGCGCCAGCAGCCGGGAACAGTTTCCAGGGACCGGGGAGCTGTTTTTT	CASSREQFPGTGELFF
TRBD2	TRBV18	NA	TRBJ2-1	TGTGCCAGCTCACCCTCCTATGCGGGAGGGGACAATGAGCAGTTCTTC	CASSPSYAGGDNEQFF
TRBD1	TRBV6-5	NA	TRBJ2-7	TGTGCCAGCAGCTACAGCGGGACAGGGGGTTACGAGCAGTACTTC	CASSYSGTGGYEQYF
TRBD1	TRBV11-2	NA	TRBJ2-4	TGTGCCAGCAGCTTAGGAGTGACAGGGGGCAAAAACATTCAGTACTTC	CASSLGVTGGKNIQYF
NA	TRBV21-1	NA	TRBJ2-1	TGTGCCAGCAGCAAAGCGCAGTCTAGCGGGGGGGAGGTTGAGCAGTTCTTC	CASSKAQSSGGEVEQFF
NA	TRBV6-1	NA	TRBJ1-2	TGTGCCAGCAGTGAACTTACAGGTTTCTTCGGCTACACCTTC	CASSELTGFFGYTF
NA	TRBV3-1/TRBV3-2	NA	TRBJ1-6	TGTGCCAGCAGCCAATTCTGGATGCGGGGTGAATCACCCCTCCACTTT	CASSQFWMRGESPLHF
TRBD1	TRBV2	NA	TRBJ1-2	TGTGCCAGCAGGAGGGACAGGGATCCCGGATCGGATGGCTACACCTTC	CASRRDRDPGSDGYTF
NA	TRBV3-1/TRBV3-2	once	TRBJ1-3	TGTGCCAGCAGCCTAGGCGGGGCTGGAAACACCATATATTTT	CASSLGGAGNTIYF
TRBD1	TRBV24-1	NA	TRBJ1-5	TGTGCCACCAGTAAAAAGGACAGGGGTGATCAGCCCCAGCATTTT	CATSKKDRGDQPQHF
NA	TRBV9	NA	TRBJ2-5	TGTGCCAGCAGCCCCCAGACAGGTACAGAGACCCAGTACTTC	CASSPQTGTETQYF
NA	TRBV6-5	many	TRBJ1-5	TGTGCCACAGGATTTAATCAGCCCCAGCATTTT	CATGFNQPQHF
NA	TRBV28	NA	TRBJ1-2	TGTGCCAGCAGTATCCAGGGGAGCTATGGCTACACCTTC	CASSIQGSYGYTF
TRBD1	TRBV4-1	few	TRBJ1-5	TGCGCCAGCAGCCAAGGACAGGGGGCTAGCAATCAGCCCCAGCATTTT	CASSQGQGASNQPQHF
NA	TRBV5-8	NA	TRBJ2-4	TGTGCCAGCAGCTTGGTTGGTGCAGGGATGGCCAAAAACATTCAGTACTTC	CASSLVGAGMAKNIQYF
NA	TRBV5-1	NA	TRBJ2-3	TGCGCCAGCAGCTCCGGGGTGACAGATACGCAGTATTTT	CASSSGVTDTQYF
TRBD1	TRBV24-1	NA	TRBJ2-5	TGTGCCACCAGTGATACCGGGACAGGGACTGGAGAGACCCAGTACTTC	CATSDTGTGTGETQYF
NA	TRBV4-2	NA	TRBJ2-1	TGTGCCAGCAGCCAAGTGGGAGGTCAGAGCGATGAGCAGTTCTTC	CASSQVGGQSDEQFF
NA	TRBV5-1	NA	TRBJ2-5	TGCGCCAGCAGCTTGGATCCACCTAGCAGGGAGACCCAGTACTTC	CASSLDPPSRETQYF
TRBD2	TRBV7-9	few	TRBJ2-5	TGTGCCAGCAGCCCGAGATCGCGGGGGGCGGCGGAGACCCAGTACTTC	CASSPRSRGAAETQYF
TRBD1	TRBV12-5	NA	TRBJ2-6	TGTGCTAGTGGTTTGGGGCAGGGGGAGAGCTCTGGGGCCAACGTCCTGACTTTC	CASGLGQGESSGANVLTF
TRBD1	TRBV5-1	NA	TRBJ2-2	TGCGCCAGCAGCTTGACAGGGGGCTCCGGGGAGCTGTTTTTT	CASSLTGGSGELFF
TRBD1	TRBV5-1	NA	TRBJ2-5	TGCGCCAGCAGTACCGGGACAGCACAAGGAGAGACCCAGTACTTC	CASSTGTAQGETQYF
NA	TRBV6-5	NA	TRBJ2-7	TGTGCCAGCAGACTTAAGGACAGCTCCTACGAGCAGTACTTC	CASRLKDSSYEQYF
NA	TRBV5-1	NA	TRBJ2-5	TGCGCCAGCAGAAATGGACAGCTTCAAGAGACCCAGTACTTC	CASRNGQLQETQYF
NA	TRBV6-4	NA	TRBJ2-1	TGTGCCAGCAGTCCGGACAGAGACAATGAGCAGTTCTTC	CASSPDRDNEQFF
NA	TRBV5-1	NA	TRBJ2-2	TGCGCCAGCAGGCGTCAGGGTAACACCGGGGAGCTGTTTTTT	CASRRQGNTGELFF
NA	TRBV12-3/TRBV12-4	NA	TRBJ1-6	TGTGCCAGCAGCCTCCCGGGTGGCGCACCCCTCCACTTT	CASSLPGGAPLHF
TRBD1	TRBV10-3	NA	TRBJ1-2	TGTGCCATCAGCCACGGGACAGTCTATGGCTACACCTTC	CAISHGTVYGYTF
NA	TRBV15	NA	TRBJ1-2	TGTGCCACCAGCAGAGATCGAGCGACTTCCCCGTGGGGCTACACCTTC	CATSRDRATSPWGYTF
TRBD2	TRBV27	NA	TRBJ2-1	TGTGCCATCCGACTAGCGGGAGGACGTGAGCAGTTCTTC	CAIRLAGGREQFF
TRBD2	TRBV7-9	NA	TRBJ2-5	TGTGCCAGCAGCTTTACAGCGGGAGGAGAGACCCAGTACTTC	CASSFTAGGETQYF
TRBD1	TRBV7-9	NA	TRBJ1-3	TGTGCCAGCAGCGACACAGGGGGCCGTGGAAACACCATATATTTT	CASSDTGGRGNTIYF
NA	TRBV6-5	NA	TRBJ1-2	TGTGCCAGCACCTCGACAGACTATGGCTACACCTTC	CASTSTDYGYTF
TRBD1	TRBV6-5	NA	TRBJ1-1	TGTGCCAGCAGTAGGACAGGGGGCGATGAAGCTTTCTTT	CASSRTGGDEAFF
NA	TRBV5-1	NA	TRBJ1-6	TGCGCCAGCAGCTTGGGGGACATAAATTCACCCCTCCACTTT	CASSLGDINSPLHF
TRBD1	TRBV4-1	NA	TRBJ1-4	TGCGCCAGCAGCCAGGCCGGGACAGGGATTGAAAAACTGTTTTTT	CASSQAGTGIEKLFF
NA	TRBV5-1	few	TRBJ2-2	TGCGCCAGCAGCTTGGAACAGTTCGGCACCGGGGAGCTGTTTTTT	CASSLEQFGTGELFF
NA	TRBV5-5	NA	TRBJ2-7	TGTGCCAGCAGCTTGGTGGTTCAGGCTAGGGAGAGAGGCGAGCAGTACTTC	CASSLVVQARERGEQYF
NA	TRBV23-1	once	TRBJ2-7	TGCGCCAGCACCCGGCGGGCAGGTCCCTACGAGCAGTACTTC	CASTRRAGPYEQYF